This T cell receptor (beta chain) was obtained from a study of cytomegalovirus exposure and HLA in healthy donors. The V end was cut by 5 bases, the J end by 4 bases, with 10 bases between. Per the germline V gene, CDR1 is SGHNT and CDR2 is YENEEA. This CDR3 comprises 13 residues. PCR primers comprised 60 Vbeta and 13 Jbeta primers. Repertoires were generated with immunoSEQ multiplex PCR, while TCRdb's copy carries only in-frame clones and drops some. Here the sample spans 210,000 or so clones, about 80% being singletons. A single count supports this clone. Sequencing was performed on PBMCs. This rearrangement joins TRBV11-3 to TRBJ2-3; the D is unclear. This receptor was obtained from a man between 18 and 29 years old in good health and CMV-seronegative. The CDR3 is CASSIILADTQYF. For the CDR3, the DNA is TGTGCCAGCAGCATCATTCTAGCAGATACGCAGTATTTT.